This T cell receptor beta chain stems from a study of cytomegalovirus exposure and HLA in healthy donors. Study-level results: The study listed 150 to 200 cytomegalovirus-associated TCR beta chains.

CDR1 LNHDA and CDR2 SQIVND come from the germline V gene (reference sequence). There are 15 residues in the CDR3. Deletions cut 4 bases from V and 2 bases from J, with 15 bases between. Both 60 Vbeta primers and 13 Jbeta primers went into the PCR. Libraries were prepared by immunoSEQ multiplex PCR; TCRdb keeps only in-frame clonotypes and omits some of them. Among under 200,000 clones listed, approximately 59% were seen once. This clone showed up just a few times. The antigen is not known. The chain has TRBV19 and TRBJ2-7; the D gene is possibly TRBD2 (6 bases). The sequenced sample consisted of PBMCs. The origin of this receptor is a man in his forties in good health and CMV-seronegative. CDR3 sequence (DNA): TGTGCCAGTAGTACCGCAGGAGGGAGCACCTACGAGCAGTACTTC. Translated, it gives CASSTAGGSTYEQYF. The full variable domain, rest sourced from reference TRBV19 and TRBJ2-7, is DGGITQSPKYLFRKEGQNVTLSCEQNLNHDAMYWYRQDPGQGLRLIYYSQIVNDFQKGDIAEGYSVSREKKESFPLTVTSAQKNPTAFYLCASSTAGGSTYEQYFGPGTRLTVT.